What follows is one TCR beta chain and its context. Antigen unknown. Trimming took 5 bases from V and 3 from J, leaving 18 bases between them. Germline values: CDR1 SGHVS, CDR2 FNYEAQ. This CDR3 is 16 amino acids long. The data belong to a study of cytomegalovirus exposure and HLA in healthy donors. The study, taken as a whole, reports: Reported results showed that the classifier diagnosed cytomegalovirus status with high specificity and sensitivity. Among TCR beta chains of equal frequency, HLA-associated ones were more clonally expanded in a later analysis. Presence/absence analyses supposed approximately even sequencing depth among donors.

The PCR employed 60 Vbeta primers together with 13 Jbeta primers. Per the authors' pipeline: The count from a later analysis was 79 million or so unique TCR beta chains, 9.5 million to 11 million of them shared. Using immunoSEQ multiplex PCR, the repertoire was profiled, and TCRdb retains in-frame clones only, with some absent. The DNA gave D and trimming, while V, J and clone size come from that table. The table lists 150,000 to 200,000 clones, 65% to 90% of them singletons, with less than 2.5% in the top ten. The chain links TRBV7-6 to TRBJ2-3; possibly TRBD2 for D (6 bases). This receptor was identified in a woman aged 45-65 years in good health and CMV-seronegative. Sequencing used PBMCs. In DNA form, the CDR3 reads TGTGCCAGCAGCGGACCTGGAGGGATTAAGACAGATACGCAGTATTTT. The encoded protein is CASSGPGGIKTDTQYF. The full variable domain, with the rest looked up from reference TRBV7-6 and TRBJ2-3, is GAGVSQSPRYKVTKRGQDVALRCDPISGHVSLYWYRQALGQGPEFLTYFNYEAQQDKSGLPNDRFSAERPEGSISTLTIQRTEQRDSAMYRCASSGPGGIKTDTQYFGPGTRLTVL.